These T cell receptor beta chains were read from a single sample in a study of blood T cell repertoires in COVID-19. The protocol was immunoSEQ multiplex PCR, while the TCRdb copy is restricted to in-frame clones and leaves out a portion. Among approximately 410,000 clones listed, more than 80% were seen once. Sequencing was done on a sample of peripheral blood. The receptors derive from a woman younger than 45 with active or convalescent COVID-19. CDR3s include the opening cysteine and the closing phenylalanine or tryptophan. Fields, in order: CDR3 DNA, CDR3 protein, J gene, D gene, V gene, clone size. A D gene is named only where the DNA matches it firmly. Part of the rows lack a size; the others show once, few, many or a class for expanded clones.

TGTGCCAGTAGTATTGGGGGCGCAGACTATGGCTACACCTTC | CASSIGGADYGYTF | TRBJ1-2 | . | TRBV19 | few
TGTGCCAGCAGCTTGGCCGGGGAAGTTTATAATTCACCCCTCCACTTT | CASSLAGEVYNSPLHF | TRBJ1-6 | . | TRBV5-6 | .
TGTGCCAGCAGTAGAGGGACAGGGCAGCTTCACAACTATGGCTACACCTTC | CASSRGTGQLHNYGYTF | TRBJ1-2 | TRBD1 | TRBV27 | .
TGTGCCTGGAGTGTCGGCGGAATCTCCTACGAGCAGTACTTC | CAWSVGGISYEQYF | TRBJ2-7 | . | TRBV30 | once
TGTGCCAGCAGCTTAGTAGCGGGGGCATTCTATGAGCAGTTCTTC | CASSLVAGAFYEQFF | TRBJ2-1 | TRBD2 | TRBV7-2 | .
TGCGCCAGCAGTGTATCAGGGCTCCCCTACGAGCAGTACTTC | CASSVSGLPYEQYF | TRBJ2-7 | . | TRBV10-1 | .
TGTGCCAGCAGCGAGAGCAGCAGGGATACGCAGTATTTT | CASSESSRDTQYF | TRBJ2-3 | . | TRBV9 | .
TGCGCCAGCAGCTTGGCGTCAGGGGTGAGCACTGAAGCTTTCTTT | CASSLASGVSTEAFF | TRBJ1-1 | . | TRBV5-1 | .
TGTGCCAGCAGTCGAGATTCCAATCAGCCCCAGCATTTT | CASSRDSNQPQHF | TRBJ1-5 | . | TRBV6-4 | .
TGTGCCAGCAGAGCCGATGGGACTAGCGGGAGGGTGTACTTC | CASRADGTSGRVYF | TRBJ2-7 | TRBD2 | TRBV11-2 | .
TGTGCCAGCAGTGTCCGCAGCGGGGATGACTACAATGAGCAGTTCTTC | CASSVRSGDDYNEQFF | TRBJ2-1 | TRBD2 | TRBV6-4 | .
TGTGCCACCAGGGGACAGGGAGGGTATGGCTACACCTTC | CATRGQGGYGYTF | TRBJ1-2 | TRBD1 | TRBV6-5 | few
TGTGCCAGCAGTTACTCGTATAGCGCTTGGTACGAGCAGTACTTC | CASSYSYSAWYEQYF | TRBJ2-7 | . | TRBV6-6 | .
TGTGCCACCAGCAGAGATCACCGGGGGGGCCTCTACAATGAGCAGTTCTTC | CATSRDHRGGLYNEQFF | TRBJ2-1 | TRBD2 | TRBV15 | .
TGTGCCAGCAGCCAAGTGGCAAGTTATAATTCACCCCTCCACTTT | CASSQVASYNSPLHF | TRBJ1-6 | . | TRBV3-1/TRBV3-2 | .
TGTGCCAGCAGCTTACGCCGACTCACTCTCGGAGAAAAACTGTTTTTT | CASSLRRLTLGEKLFF | TRBJ1-4 | . | TRBV13 | .
TGTGCCAGCAGTGAATGGGGCAGGGCAGAGACCCAGTACTTC | CASSEWGRAETQYF | TRBJ2-5 | . | TRBV25-1 | .
TGTGCCAGCAGTCTCGAGAAAGGGACAGGTTATAATTCACCCCTCCACTTT | CASSLEKGTGYNSPLHF | TRBJ1-6 | TRBD1 | TRBV2 | .
TGCGCCAGCAGCGTTGTAGTATCGACTTCTTACGAGCAGTACTTC | CASSVVVSTSYEQYF | TRBJ2-7 | . | TRBV5-1 | .
TGTGCCACTCGGACAGGTGGAATTGAAAAACTGTTTTTT | CATRTGGIEKLFF | TRBJ1-4 | TRBD1 | TRBV2 | .
TGTGCCAGCAGGAAAGACGGTGGGGGGAACTATGGCTACACCTTC | CASRKDGGGNYGYTF | TRBJ1-2 | . | TRBV6-5 | .
TGTGCCAGCAGTGACGGCCAGGCAAATGAGCAGTTCTTC | CASSDGQANEQFF | TRBJ2-1 | . | TRBV6-4 | few
TGTGCCAGCAGCTTTCCAGATACATCTGGAAACACCATATATTTT | CASSFPDTSGNTIYF | TRBJ1-3 | . | TRBV7-9 | .
TGTGCCATCCAACAGGGTCACTCTGGAAACACCATATATTTT | CAIQQGHSGNTIYF | TRBJ1-3 | . | TRBV10-3 | .
TGTGCCAGCAGCGTACCGGGGGTGGAAGCGGGAGACTTTAACCAAGAGACCCAGTACTTC | CASSVPGVEAGDFNQETQYF | TRBJ2-5 | TRBD2 | TRBV9 | .
TGTGCCAGCAGCTTAGTCTGGGGTGGGACACGCAATGAGCAGTTCTTC | CASSLVWGGTRNEQFF | TRBJ2-1 | . | TRBV11-2 | once
TGCGCCAGCAGCCAAGGGGGGGGCACAGATACGCAGTATTTT | CASSQGGGTDTQYF | TRBJ2-3 | . | TRBV4-1 | .
TGTGCCAGCCAATACCCCCGGGCAGGGTATGATCCACCCCTCCACTTT | CASQYPRAGYDPPLHF | TRBJ1-6 | . | TRBV7-2 | .
TGTGCCAGCATCATGGACAGGGTTAACTATGGCTACACCTTC | CASIMDRVNYGYTF | TRBJ1-2 | TRBD1 | TRBV2 | .